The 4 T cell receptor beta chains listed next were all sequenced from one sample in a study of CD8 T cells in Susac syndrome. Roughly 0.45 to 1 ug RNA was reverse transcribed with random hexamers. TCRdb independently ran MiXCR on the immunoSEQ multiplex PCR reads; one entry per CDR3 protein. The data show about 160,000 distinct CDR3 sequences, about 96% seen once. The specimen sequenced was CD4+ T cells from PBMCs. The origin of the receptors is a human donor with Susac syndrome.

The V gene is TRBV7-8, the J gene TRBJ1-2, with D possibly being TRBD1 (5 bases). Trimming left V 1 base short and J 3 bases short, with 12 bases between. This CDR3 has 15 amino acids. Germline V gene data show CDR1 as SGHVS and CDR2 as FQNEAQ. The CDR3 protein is CASSLVWDADYGYTF. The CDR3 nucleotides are TGTGCCAGCAGCTTAGTTTGGGACGCCGACTATGGCTACACCTTC.

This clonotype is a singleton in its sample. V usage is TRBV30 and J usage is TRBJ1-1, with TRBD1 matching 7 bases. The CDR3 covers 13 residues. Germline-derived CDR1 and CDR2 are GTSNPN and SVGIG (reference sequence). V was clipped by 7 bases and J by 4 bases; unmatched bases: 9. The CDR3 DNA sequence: TGTGCCTCACTTCGACAGGGTGCCACTGAAGCTTTCTTT. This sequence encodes CASLRQGATEAFF. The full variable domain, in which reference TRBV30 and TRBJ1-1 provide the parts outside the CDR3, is SQTIHQWPATLVQPVGSPLSLECTVEGTSNPNLYWYRQAAGRGLQLLFYSVGIGQISSEVPQNLSASRPQDRQFILSSKKLLLSDSGFYLCASLRQGATEAFFGQGTRLTVV.

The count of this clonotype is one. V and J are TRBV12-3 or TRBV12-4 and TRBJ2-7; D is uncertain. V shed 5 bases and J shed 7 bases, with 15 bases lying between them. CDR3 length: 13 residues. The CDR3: CASSRPGRPEQYV. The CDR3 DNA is TGTGCCAGCAGTCGCCCCGGACGGCCTGAGCAGTACGTC.

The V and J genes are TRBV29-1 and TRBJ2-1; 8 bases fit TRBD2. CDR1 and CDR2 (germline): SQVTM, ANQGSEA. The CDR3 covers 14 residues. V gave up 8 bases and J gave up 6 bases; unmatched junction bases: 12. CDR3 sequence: CSSRGSGGPNEQFF. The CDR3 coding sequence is TGCAGCTCCCGGGGGAGCGGGGGCCCCAATGAGCAGTTCTTC.